These 27 T cell receptor beta chains were all obtained from the same sample, sequenced in a study of control samples from healthy donors and cancer patients. The assay was immunoSEQ multiplex PCR, and TCRdb's table has in-frame clones only and misses some. The data contain around 150,000 clones, 90% to 95% of them singletons. Specimen: PBMCs. Receptors originate from a man aged 60 to 69 with colorectal cancer.

J is TRBJ2-5 and V is TRBV18; weak D call: TRBD2 (6 bases). CDR1 is KGHSH, CDR2 LQKENI, per germline. Trimming took 5 bases from V and 2 from J, leaving 9 bases between them. The CDR3 length is 13 residues. The CDR3 bases are TGTGCCAGCTCAGGGGGGATTCAAGAGACCCAGTACTTC. This translates into CASSGGIQETQYF.

The J gene is TRBJ1-1, the V gene TRBV5-8, with D perhaps matching TRBD1 (5 bases). Germline assignment: CDR1 SGHTS and CDR2 YDEGEE. This CDR3 is 13 amino acids long. V dropped 2 bases and J dropped 4 bases, with 9 bases sitting between them. CDR3 in amino acids: CASSLGVGTEAFF. DNA of the CDR3: TGTGCCAGCAGCTTAGGGGTTGGCACTGAAGCTTTCTTT.

This clone appeared a few times. The chain uses TRBV18 and TRBJ1-5, with D uncertain. The CDR3 length is 12 residues. V lost 5 bases, J lost 6 bases, and 8 bases lay in between. Germline CDR1 KGHSH, CDR2 LQKENI. This CDR3 reads CASSGSGQPQHF. The CDR3 DNA reads as TGTGCCAGCTCAGGGTCCGGTCAGCCCCAGCATTTT.

V gene TRBV7-9 combines with J gene TRBJ2-1, with 9 bases that match TRBD1. The germline V gene encodes CDR1 SEHNR and CDR2 FQNEAQ (reference sequence). This CDR3 spans 14 amino acids. J lost 7 bases, V lost 5 bases, and 6 bases had no gene match. The CDR3 sequence is CASSRRGQGNEQFF. The DNA of the CDR3 is TGTGCCAGCAGCCGCCGGGGACAGGGTAATGAGCAGTTCTTC.

The chain has TRBV27 and TRBJ1-4; D call uncertain. There are 14 residues in the CDR3. Germline values: CDR1 MNHEY, CDR2 SMNVEV (reference sequence). Trimming pared 6 bases from V and 4 bases from J, leaving 12 bases between. The CDR3 protein is CASRTQFGNEKLFF. In DNA, the CDR3 is TGTGCCAGCAGAACACAATTTGGTAATGAAAAACTGTTTTTT.

DNA of the CDR3: TGTGCCAGCGGTACAGGGAACACTGAAGCTTTCTTT. Amino acid sequence: CASGTGNTEAFF. The chain is built from TRBV7-9 and TRBJ1-1; tentative D call: TRBD1 (5 bases). Germline-derived CDR1 and CDR2 are SEHNR and FQNEAQ (reference sequence). Trimming left V 8 bases short and J 1 base short, with 8 bases between. CDR3 length: 12 residues.

The J gene is TRBJ2-5, the V gene TRBV7-6, with 8 bases identical to TRBD2. The germline gives CDR1 SGHVS, CDR2 FNYEAQ. After removal of 2 bases from V and 5 bases from J, the junction contained 7 bases not matched to a gene. The CDR3 sequence is 15 residues long. As DNA, the CDR3 is TGTGCCAGCAGCTTACCGCTAGCGGGCAGGGAGACCCAGTACTTC. It encodes CASSLPLAGRETQYF. Using reference TRBV7-6 and TRBJ2-5 for the parts outside the CDR3, the full variable domain is GAGVSQSPRYKVTKRGQDVALRCDPISGHVSLYWYRQALGQGPEFLTYFNYEAQQDKSGLPNDRFSAERPEGSISTLTIQRTEQRDSAMYRCASSLPLAGRETQYFGPGTRLLVL.

For the CDR3, the DNA is TGTGCCAGCAGTTCCTATAACACTGAAGCTTTCTTT. Its protein product is CASSSYNTEAFF. The V gene is TRBV14, the J gene TRBJ1-1; D remains unclear. V lost 6 bases and J lost 2, with 7 bases in between. The CDR3 has 12 amino acids. CDR1 is SGHDN and CDR2 is FVKESK in the germline V gene. Full variable domain (outside the CDR3, taken from reference TRBV14 and TRBJ1-1): EAGVTQFPSHSVIEKGQTVTLRCDPISGHDNLYWYRRVMGKEIKFLLHFVKESKQDESGMPNNRFLAERTGGTYSTLKVQPAELEDSGVYFCASSSYNTEAFFGQGTRLTVV.

The J gene is TRBJ1-4, the V gene TRBV2; D remains ambiguous. Germline values: CDR1 SNHLY, CDR2 FYNNEI. V dropped 4 bases and J dropped 3 bases, with 12 bases sitting between them. The CDR3 extends over 15 amino acids. CDR3 sequence: CASSAMGTSNEKLFF. As DNA, the CDR3 is TGTGCCAGCAGTGCGATGGGCACCTCTAATGAAAAACTGTTTTTT.

The rearrangement links TRBV19 to TRBJ2-7, with D possibly being TRBD1 (6 bases). CDR1 LNHDA and CDR2 SQIVND come from the germline V gene (reference sequence). This CDR3 region has 14 residues. The V end lost 5 bases, the J end lost 3 bases, and 14 bases lay between the germline ends. The CDR3 loop reads CASSPGTQSYEQYF. CDR3 nucleotide sequence: TGTGCCAGTAGTCCCGGGACACAGAGCTACGAGCAGTACTTC.

This clone was recorded only once. J is TRBJ1-1 and V is TRBV5-4; D ambiguous. This CDR3 comprises 14 residues. The germline V gene has CDR1 SGHNT and CDR2 YYREEE (reference sequence). V was clipped by 0 bases and J by 0 bases, with 6 bases between them. The CDR3 protein is CASSLDGLNTEAFF. The CDR3 DNA is TGTGCCAGCAGCTTGGACGGATTGAACACTGAAGCTTTCTTT.

V and J are TRBV4-1 and TRBJ2-3, with D maybe TRBD2 (5 bases). Trimming cost V 6 bases and J 6 bases, with 16 bases left between them. Germline CDR1 and CDR2: MGHRA and YSYEKL. The CDR3 has 14 amino acids. The CDR3 spells CASRDQFKRDTQYF. CDR3 in DNA: TGCGCCAGCAGAGACCAATTCAAGCGGGATACGCAGTATTTT.

V is TRBV18 and J is TRBJ2-5, with D hard to call. The ends were cut back, 2 bases at V and 5 bases at J, with 9 bases in the middle. The CDR3 consists of 13 residues. Germline V gene data show CDR1 as KGHSH and CDR2 as LQKENI. CDR3 in DNA: TGTGCCAGCTCACCAGGTCAGATCGAGACCCAGTACTTC. Protein sequence: CASSPGQIETQYF.

The CDR3: CASRGTPGNTIYF. DNA for the CDR3: TGTGCCAGTAGGGGGACACCTGGAAACACCATATATTTT. The chain carries TRBV19 and TRBJ1-3, with D tentatively TRBD1 (6 bases). Germline V CDR1 and CDR2: LNHDA, SQIVND (reference sequence). The CDR3 runs 13 residues. V lost 6 bases and J lost 2, with 8 bases in between.

This clone was observed a single time. The chain carries TRBV7-9 and TRBJ1-1, with TRBD1 identical over 9 bases. V dropped 4 bases and J dropped 5; count of bases not matched to a gene: 5. Germline values: CDR1 SEHNR, CDR2 FQNEAQ (reference sequence). The length of the CDR3 is 14 residues. The CDR3 bases are TGTGCCAGCAGCTCCCTCGGGACAGGGACTGAAGCTTTCTTT. This translates into CASSSLGTGTEAFF.

The chain's CDR3 is CASSSLSHGTSTYNEQFF. The CDR3, as DNA: TGTGCCAGCAGTTCCCTCTCGCATGGGACTTCGACCTACAATGAGCAGTTCTTC. The J gene is TRBJ2-1, the V gene TRBV6-2 or TRBV6-3; D possibly corresponds to TRBD2 (6 bases). Between the trimmed V and J ends, which lost 4 bases and 2 bases, there was a span of 21 bases. This CDR3 comprises 18 residues. Per the germline V gene, CDR1 is MNHEY and CDR2 is SVGEGT.

The chain couples TRBV7-9 to TRBJ1-4; D is unclear. With 1 base removed from V and 8 bases from J, the gap between germline ends came to 11 bases. Looked up from germline, CDR1 is SEHNR and CDR2 is FQNEAQ (reference sequence). CDR3 size: 14 residues. DNA for the CDR3: TGTGCCAGCAGCTTAGGGGTTGACCCAGAAAAACTGTTTTTT. Translation: CASSLGVDPEKLFF.

The V call is TRBV3-1 (or the pseudogene TRBV3-2), the J call TRBJ2-3; D is undetermined. This CDR3 has 14 amino acids. Trimming stripped 4 bases from V and 1 base from J, with 9 bases between. Germline CDR1 LGHDT, CDR2 YNNKEL (reference sequence). The CDR3 loop is CASSLSGGTDTQYF. DNA of the CDR3: TGTGCCAGCAGCCTAAGTGGGGGCACAGATACGCAGTATTTT.

The chain links TRBV19 to TRBJ2-3; D gene unclear. The germline V gene has CDR1 LNHDA and CDR2 SQIVND (reference sequence). This CDR3 contains 15 residues. Trimming left V 2 bases short and J 2 bases short, with 11 bases between. CDR3 sequence: CASSITTAHTDTQYF. The CDR3 DNA is TGTGCCAGTAGTATAACTACGGCCCACACAGATACGCAGTATTTT.

This clone was found once. The V gene is TRBV11-2, the J gene TRBJ1-1, with 8 bases lining up with TRBD1. Germline CDR1 and CDR2: SGHAT and FQNNGV. This CDR3 contains 14 residues. The J segment lost 1 base and the V segment lost 4 bases, leaving 2 bases of the junction unmatched. CDR3 DNA sequence: TGTGCCAGCAGCTCAGGACAGGGGAACACTGAAGCTTTCTTT. Translation gives CASSSGQGNTEAFF.

The chain employs TRBV5-5 and TRBJ1-1; TRBD1 is a possible D gene (6 bases). In germline, CDR1 is SGHKS, CDR2 YYEKEE (reference sequence). The CDR3 runs to 14 residues. The V gene lost 5 bases and the J gene lost 1 base, with 12 bases spanning the gap. The CDR3 coding sequence is TGTGCCAGCAGTTCCAGGGGTGAGAACACTGAAGCTTTCTTT. Amino acid sequence: CASSSRGENTEAFF. The entire variable domain, with the rest obtained from reference TRBV5-5 and TRBJ1-1, is as follows: DAGVTQSPTHLIKTRGQQVTLRCSPISGHKSVSWYQQVLGQGPQFIFQYYEKEERGRGNFPDRFSARQFPNYSSELNVNALLLGDSALYLCASSSRGENTEAFFGQGTRLTVV.

V is TRBV3-1 (or the pseudogene TRBV3-2) and J is TRBJ2-5; 10 bases agree with TRBD2. The CDR3 is 16 amino acids. The germline CDR1 and CDR2 sequences are LGHDT and YNNKEL (reference sequence). Trimming removed 0 bases from V and 5 bases from J; junction bases left unmatched: 6. The CDR3 region has the DNA TGTGCCAGCAGCCAAGATCTTGCTAGCGGGGGCGAGACCCAGTACTTC. Translation gives CASSQDLASGGETQYF.

The genes are TRBV19 and TRBJ1-2; 7 nucleotides match TRBD1. Germline CDR1 reads LNHDA; CDR2 reads SQIVND (reference sequence). V lost 5 bases, J lost 7 bases, and 13 bases stayed unmatched. The CDR3 covers 15 residues. The CDR3 spells CASSVVGGGVSGYTF. The DNA for the CDR3 is TGTGCCAGTAGTGTTGTGGGAGGGGGCGTTTCTGGCTACACCTTC.

The rearrangement joins TRBV30 to TRBJ2-2; a weak D match, TRBD1 (5 bases). This CDR3 is built from 14 residues. The V and J ends lost 1 base and 0 bases respectively, with 6 bases between them. The V gene's germline CDR1 is GTSNPN and CDR2 SVGIG (reference sequence). CDR3 loop: CAWSDRSNTGELFF. CDR3 nucleotide sequence: TGTGCCTGGAGTGACAGGTCGAACACCGGGGAGCTGTTTTTT.

The chain uses TRBV7-9 and TRBJ2-1, with 8 positions matching TRBD1. The CDR3 totals 15 residues. In germline, CDR1 is SEHNR, CDR2 FQNEAQ (reference sequence). Trimming took 5 bases from V and 8 from J; bases not matched to a gene: 11. DNA of the CDR3: TGTGCCAGCAGCGTCCGGGACAGGTCGGGCGATGAGCAGTTCTTC. Residues: CASSVRDRSGDEQFF.

This clone was counted a single time. This rearrangement joins TRBV19 to TRBJ2-2; D is uncertain. This CDR3 has 14 residues. Germline CDR1 LNHDA, CDR2 SQIVND (reference sequence). V dropped 10 bases and J dropped 6 bases, with 18 bases sitting between them. CDR3 loop: CATLGFSMAGELFF. The CDR3, as DNA: TGTGCCACCTTGGGCTTTTCCATGGCCGGGGAGCTGTTTTTT.

Details on this clone: Germline and junction disagree at one end, which may indicate a read error. The chain links TRBV19 to TRBJ2-5; D remains unclear. Per the germline V gene, CDR1 is LNHDA and CDR2 is SQIVND (reference sequence). CDR3 length equals 12 residues. For the CDR3, the DNA is TGTGCCAGTAGTATAAGTCAAGGGACCCAGTACTTC. Translated, it gives CASSISQGTQYF.